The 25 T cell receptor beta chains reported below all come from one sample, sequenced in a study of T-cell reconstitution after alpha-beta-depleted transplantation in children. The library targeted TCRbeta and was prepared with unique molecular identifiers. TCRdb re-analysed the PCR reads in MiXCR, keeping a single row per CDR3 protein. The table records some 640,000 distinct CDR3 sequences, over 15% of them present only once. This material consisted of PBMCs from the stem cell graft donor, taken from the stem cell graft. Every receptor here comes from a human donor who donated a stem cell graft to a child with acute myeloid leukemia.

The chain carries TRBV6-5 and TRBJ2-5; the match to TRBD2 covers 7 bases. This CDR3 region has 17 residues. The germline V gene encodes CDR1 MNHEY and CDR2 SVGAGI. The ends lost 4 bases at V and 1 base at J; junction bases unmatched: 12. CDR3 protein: CASSSTPAGDLQETQYF. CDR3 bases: TGTGCCAGCAGTTCCACCCCGGCGGGGGACCTCCAAGAGACCCAGTACTTC.

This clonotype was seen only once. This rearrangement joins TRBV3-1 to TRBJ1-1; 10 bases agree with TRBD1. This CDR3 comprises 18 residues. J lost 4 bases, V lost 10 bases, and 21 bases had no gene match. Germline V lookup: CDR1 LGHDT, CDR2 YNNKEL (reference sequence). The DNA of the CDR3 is TGTGCCATCTGTTGGGGGGGGTGGAGGGACAGGGGCCTCACTGAAGCTTTCTTT. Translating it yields CAICWGGWRDRGLTEAFF.

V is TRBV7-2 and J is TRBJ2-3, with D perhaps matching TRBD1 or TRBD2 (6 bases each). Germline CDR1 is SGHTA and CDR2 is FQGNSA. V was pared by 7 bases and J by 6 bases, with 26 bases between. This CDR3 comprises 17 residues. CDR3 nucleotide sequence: TGTGCCAGCAACCTCTATCGAGGAAGGGGGGATGGGGATACGCAGTATTTT. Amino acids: CASNLYRGRGDGDTQYF.

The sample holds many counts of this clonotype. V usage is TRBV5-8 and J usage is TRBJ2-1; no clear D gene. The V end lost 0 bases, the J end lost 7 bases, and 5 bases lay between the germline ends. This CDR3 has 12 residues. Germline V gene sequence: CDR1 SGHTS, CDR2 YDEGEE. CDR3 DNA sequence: TGTGCCAGCAGCTTGGGTCAGAATGAGCAGTTCTTC. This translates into CASSLGQNEQFF.

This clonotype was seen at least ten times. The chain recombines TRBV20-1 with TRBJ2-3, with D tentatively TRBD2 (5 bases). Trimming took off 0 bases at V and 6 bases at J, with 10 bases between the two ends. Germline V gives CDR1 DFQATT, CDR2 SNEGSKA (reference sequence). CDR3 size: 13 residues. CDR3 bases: TGCAGTGCTAGAGAGGCTAGCCATGATACGCAGTATTTT. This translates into CSAREASHDTQYF.

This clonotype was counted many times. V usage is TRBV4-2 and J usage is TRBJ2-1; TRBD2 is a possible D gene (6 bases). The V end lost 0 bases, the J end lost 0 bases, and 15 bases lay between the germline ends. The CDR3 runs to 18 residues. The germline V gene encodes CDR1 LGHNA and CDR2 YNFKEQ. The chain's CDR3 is CASSQDRWQGGSYNEQFF. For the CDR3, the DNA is TGTGCCAGCAGCCAAGATCGGTGGCAGGGAGGCTCCTACAATGAGCAGTTCTTC.

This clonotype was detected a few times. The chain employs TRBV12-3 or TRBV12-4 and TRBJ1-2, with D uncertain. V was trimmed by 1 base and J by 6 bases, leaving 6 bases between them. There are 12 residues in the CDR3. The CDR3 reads CASSLGDNGYTF. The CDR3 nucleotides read TGTGCCAGCAGTTTAGGAGATAATGGCTACACCTTC.

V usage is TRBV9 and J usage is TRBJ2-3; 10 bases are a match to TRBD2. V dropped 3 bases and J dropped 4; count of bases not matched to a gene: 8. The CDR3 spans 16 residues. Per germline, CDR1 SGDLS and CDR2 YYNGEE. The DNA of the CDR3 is TGTGCCAGCAGCGCCGGGACTAGCGATGTGGCAGATACGCAGTATTTT. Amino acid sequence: CASSAGTSDVADTQYF.

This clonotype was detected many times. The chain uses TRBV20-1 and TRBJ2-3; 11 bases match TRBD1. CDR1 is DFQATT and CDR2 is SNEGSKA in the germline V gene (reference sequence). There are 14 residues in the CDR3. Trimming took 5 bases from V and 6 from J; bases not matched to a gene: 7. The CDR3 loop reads CSAPDRGLLDTQYF. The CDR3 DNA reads TGCAGTGCTCCGGACAGGGGGCTTTTGGATACGCAGTATTTT.

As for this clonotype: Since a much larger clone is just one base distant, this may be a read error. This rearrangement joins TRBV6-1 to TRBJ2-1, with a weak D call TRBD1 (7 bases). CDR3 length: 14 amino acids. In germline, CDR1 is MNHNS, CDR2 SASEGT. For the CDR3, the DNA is TGTGCCGGCAGCCGCGGGACAGTCTACAATGAGCAGTTCTTC. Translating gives CAGSRGTVYNEQFF.

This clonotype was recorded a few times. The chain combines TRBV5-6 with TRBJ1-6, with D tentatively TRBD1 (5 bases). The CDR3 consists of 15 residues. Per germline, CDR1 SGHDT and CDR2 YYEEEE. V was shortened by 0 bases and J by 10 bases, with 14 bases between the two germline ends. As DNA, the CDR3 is TGTGCCAGCAGCTTGGAGAGGGGCTTCATCTCACCCCTCCACTTT. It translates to CASSLERGFISPLHF.

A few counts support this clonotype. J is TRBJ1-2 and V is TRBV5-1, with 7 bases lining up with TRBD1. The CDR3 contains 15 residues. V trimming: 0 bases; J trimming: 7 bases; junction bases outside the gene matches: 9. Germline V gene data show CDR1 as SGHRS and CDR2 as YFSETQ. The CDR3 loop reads CASSLEGRGTAGYTF. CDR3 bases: TGCGCCAGCAGCTTGGAGGGCAGGGGGACTGCTGGCTACACCTTC.

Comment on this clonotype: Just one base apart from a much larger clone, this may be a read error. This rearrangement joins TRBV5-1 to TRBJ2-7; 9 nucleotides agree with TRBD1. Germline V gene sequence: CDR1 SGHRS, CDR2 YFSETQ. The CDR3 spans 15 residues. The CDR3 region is CASSLGQGRGYEQHV. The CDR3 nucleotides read TGCGCCAGCAGCTTAGGACAGGGGCGAGGCTACGAGCAGCACGTC.

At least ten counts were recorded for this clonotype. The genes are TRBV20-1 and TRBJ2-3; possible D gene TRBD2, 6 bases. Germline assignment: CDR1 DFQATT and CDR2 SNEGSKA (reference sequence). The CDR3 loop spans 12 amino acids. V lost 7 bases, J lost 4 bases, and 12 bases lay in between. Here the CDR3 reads CSGKEGSDTQYF. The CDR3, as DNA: TGCAGTGGGAAGGAGGGTTCAGATACGCAGTATTTT.

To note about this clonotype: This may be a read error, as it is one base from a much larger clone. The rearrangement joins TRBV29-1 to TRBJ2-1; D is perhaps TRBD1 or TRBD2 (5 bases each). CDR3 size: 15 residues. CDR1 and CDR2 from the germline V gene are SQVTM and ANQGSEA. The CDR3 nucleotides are TGCAGTGTTGGGGGTCCTCCGGCGACCCATAATGAGCAGTTCTTC. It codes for CSVGGPPATHNEQFF.

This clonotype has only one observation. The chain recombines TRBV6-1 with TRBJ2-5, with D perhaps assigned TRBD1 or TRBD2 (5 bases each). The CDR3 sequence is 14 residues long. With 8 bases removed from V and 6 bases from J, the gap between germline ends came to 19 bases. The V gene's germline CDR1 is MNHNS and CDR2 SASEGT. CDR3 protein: CASSRTGTGQTQYF. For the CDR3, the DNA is TGTGCCAGCTCCAGGACTGGGACCGGGCAGACCCAGTACTTC.

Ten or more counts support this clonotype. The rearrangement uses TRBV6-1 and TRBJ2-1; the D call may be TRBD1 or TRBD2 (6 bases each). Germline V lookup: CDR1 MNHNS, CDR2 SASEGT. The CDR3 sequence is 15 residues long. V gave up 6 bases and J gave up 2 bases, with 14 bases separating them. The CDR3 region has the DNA TGTGCCAGCAGAAGCCTTGGGGGGCCCTACAATGAGCAGTTCTTC. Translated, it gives CASRSLGGPYNEQFF.

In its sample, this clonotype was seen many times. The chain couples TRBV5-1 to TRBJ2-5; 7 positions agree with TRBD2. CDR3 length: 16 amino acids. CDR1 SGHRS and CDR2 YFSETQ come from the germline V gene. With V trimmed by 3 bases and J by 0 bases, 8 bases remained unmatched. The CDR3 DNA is TGCGCCAGCAGCTCCAGCCAGGGACTATACCAAGAGACCCAGTACTTC. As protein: CASSSSQGLYQETQYF. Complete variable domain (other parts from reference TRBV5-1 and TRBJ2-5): KAGVTQTPRYLIKTRGQQVTLSCSPISGHRSVSWYQQTPGQGLQFLFEYFSETQRNKGNFPGRFSGRQFSNSRSEMNVSTLELGDSALYLCASSSSQGLYQETQYFGPGTRLLVL.

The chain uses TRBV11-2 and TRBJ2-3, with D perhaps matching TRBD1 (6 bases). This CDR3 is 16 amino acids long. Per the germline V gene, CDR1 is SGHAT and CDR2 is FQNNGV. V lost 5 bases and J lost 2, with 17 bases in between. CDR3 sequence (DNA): TGTGCCAGCAGCCCCCCCGTTACAGGGCCCACAGATACGCAGTATTTT. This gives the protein CASSPPVTGPTDTQYF.

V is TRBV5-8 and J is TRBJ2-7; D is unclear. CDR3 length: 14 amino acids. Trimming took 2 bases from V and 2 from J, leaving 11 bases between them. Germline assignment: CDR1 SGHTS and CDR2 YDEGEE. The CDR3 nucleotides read TGTGCCAGCAGCTTATACGGGTCGGCCTACGAGCAGTACTTC. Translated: CASSLYGSAYEQYF.

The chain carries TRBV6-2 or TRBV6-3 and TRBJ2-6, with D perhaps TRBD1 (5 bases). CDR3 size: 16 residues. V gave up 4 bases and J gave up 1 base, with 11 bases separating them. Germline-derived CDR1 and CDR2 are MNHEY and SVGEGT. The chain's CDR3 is CASSSVRVSGANVLTF. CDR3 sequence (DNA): TGTGCCAGCAGTTCAGTCAGGGTGTCTGGGGCCAACGTCCTGACTTTC.

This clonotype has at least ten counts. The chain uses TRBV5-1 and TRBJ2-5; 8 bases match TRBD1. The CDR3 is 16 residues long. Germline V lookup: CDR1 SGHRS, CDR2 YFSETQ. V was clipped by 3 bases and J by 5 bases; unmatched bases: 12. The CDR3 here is CASSSRRTGRKETQYF. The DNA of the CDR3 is TGCGCCAGCAGCTCTAGGAGGACAGGGAGAAAGGAGACCCAGTACTTC.

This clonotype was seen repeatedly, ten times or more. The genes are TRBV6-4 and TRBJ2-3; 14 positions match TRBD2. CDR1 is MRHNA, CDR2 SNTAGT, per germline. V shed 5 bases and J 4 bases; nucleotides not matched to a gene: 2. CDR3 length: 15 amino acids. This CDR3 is CASSKTSGGADTQYF. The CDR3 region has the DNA TGTGCCAGCAGTAAGACTAGCGGGGGGGCAGATACGCAGTATTTT.

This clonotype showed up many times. The CDR3 sequence: CASRDRGNTEAFF. CDR3 sequence (DNA): TGTGCCAGCAGGGACAGGGGAAACACTGAAGCTTTCTTT. The rearrangement uses TRBV13 and TRBJ1-1; TRBD1 matches 9 bases. CDR1 and CDR2 from the germline V gene are PRHDT and FYEKMQ (reference sequence). V dropped 6 bases and J dropped 2; count of bases not matched to a gene: 1. The CDR3 has 13 residues.

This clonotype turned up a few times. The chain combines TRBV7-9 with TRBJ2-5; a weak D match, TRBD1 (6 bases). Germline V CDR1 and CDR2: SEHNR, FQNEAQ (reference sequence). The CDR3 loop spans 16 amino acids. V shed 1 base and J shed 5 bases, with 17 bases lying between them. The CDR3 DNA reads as TGTGCCAGCAGCTTAGTAGGTTCAGGGGCCGGGGAGACCCAGTACTTC. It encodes CASSLVGSGAGETQYF.